What follows is one T cell receptor (beta chain) and its context. It has no known antigen specificity. Base-call qualities are not available, and no considerably larger clone is one nucleotide away. This specimen comes from a study of blood T cell repertoires in COVID-19 (TCRdb year 2020). The study in broad terms: The collaborator samples originated in the United States, Italy and Spain and spanned the acute and convalescent phases of COVID-19. Subjects who had been exposed to COVID-19, were actively infected with it, or had recovered from it provided the deeply sampled blood TCRbeta repertoires that made up the dataset. Samples were obtained from the ongoing ImmuneRACE study (first 160 participants) and from over a thousand subjects provided by 6 global collaborators. The material from the prospective study consisted of cDNA or gDNA derived from T cells, B-cell-depleted T cells, or PBMCs. Where HLA class I and class II types were available, the types were taken from metadata supplied by the sample provider, not from assay-based typing. A freely available public database, intended as a resource for researchers studying the immune response to SARS-CoV-2, is where the repertoires were released. A de-identified subject ID, COVID-19 status, age in years and sex were almost always included in the sample metadata.

Beyond this particular receptor, the publication reports: The amount of clinical and demographic metadata varied by source and participant and was provided uncurated.

The junction shows trimming of 3 bases on V and 5 bases on J, plus 14 bases between the germline ends. Reading the germline V gene gives CDR1 SGDLS and CDR2 YYNGEE. Including cysteine and phenylalanine, the CDR3 has 14 amino acids. CDR3 DNA only is kept here, 42 bases in frame from base 1. Whole blood was collected in K2EDTA tubes by collaborating institutions according to the institutions' own protocols. For TCRbeta analysis, collaborator samples were shipped as frozen whole blood, as isolated PBMCs, or as DNA extracted from either sample type. TCRbeta CDR3 regions were amplified from genomic DNA by means of the immunoSEQ Assay, a bias-controlled multiplex PCR. As for how the authors treated the data: Within the assay, amplification of reference gene primers was used to estimate how many nucleated cells each sample contained. To quantify the absolute abundance of each unique TCRbeta CDR3 rearrangement, sequence reads were collapsed and filtered. For each sample, productive Simpson clonality was calculated by taking the square root of Simpson's diversity index across productive rearrangements. TCRdb's version of the immuneACCESS table is confined to in-frame rearrangements and falls short of the full clone set. An unresolved V gene accounts for under half of the shortfall where checked; the remainder is of unknown origin. V and J calls and clone size are copied from that table; D and trimming were computed from the DNA. The sample contains about 260,000 clones, more than 80% of them found a single time. The top ten clonotypes cover 3.5% to 4.5% of the sample.

What was sequenced was peripheral blood. The TCR was taken from a middle-aged woman with acute or convalescent COVID-19. The rearrangement joined TRBV9 to TRBJ1-1, and the D gene may be TRBD1, 5 bases matching. DNA sequence: TGTGCCAGCAGCGGCGGAATGGGGGGGACTGAAGCTTTCTTT. Its protein product is CASSGGMGGTEAFF.